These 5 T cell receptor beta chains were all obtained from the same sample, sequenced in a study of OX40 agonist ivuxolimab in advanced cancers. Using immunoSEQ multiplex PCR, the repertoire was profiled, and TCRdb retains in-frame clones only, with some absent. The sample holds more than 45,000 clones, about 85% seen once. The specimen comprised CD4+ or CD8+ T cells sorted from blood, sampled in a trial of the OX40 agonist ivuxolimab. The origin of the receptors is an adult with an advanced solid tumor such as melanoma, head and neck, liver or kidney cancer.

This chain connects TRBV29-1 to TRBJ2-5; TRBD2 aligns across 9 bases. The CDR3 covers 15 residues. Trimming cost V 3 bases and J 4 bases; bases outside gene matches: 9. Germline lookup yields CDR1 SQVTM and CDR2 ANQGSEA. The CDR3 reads CSVEPLAGNRETQYF. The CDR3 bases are TGCAGCGTTGAGCCGCTAGCGGGAAACAGAGAGACCCAGTACTTC.

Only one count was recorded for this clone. The CDR3 loop is CASSFRRESITEAFF. CDR3 coding DNA: TGTGCCAGCAGCTTCAGACGCGAGTCCATCACTGAAGCTTTCTTT. This chain links TRBV7-6 with TRBJ1-1; D not certain. Germline V gives CDR1 SGHVS, CDR2 FNYEAQ. The CDR3 totals 15 residues. The ends were cut back, 3 bases at V and 4 bases at J, with 15 bases in the middle.

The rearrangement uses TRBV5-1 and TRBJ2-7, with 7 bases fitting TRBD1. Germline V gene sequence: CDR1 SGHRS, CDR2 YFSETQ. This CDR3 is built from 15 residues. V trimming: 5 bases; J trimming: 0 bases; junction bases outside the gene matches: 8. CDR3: CASRQKTGPSYEQYF. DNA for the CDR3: TGCGCCAGCAGGCAGAAGACAGGGCCCTCCTACGAGCAGTACTTC.

The CDR3 spells CASTEGARNEKLFF. The CDR3 bases are TGTGCCAGCACCGAAGGGGCGAGAAATGAAAAACTGTTTTTT. The chain uses TRBV18 and TRBJ1-4, with D maybe TRBD1 (5 bases). V gave up 8 bases and J gave up 5 bases, with 15 bases separating them. CDR3 length equals 14 residues. CDR1 and CDR2 from the germline V gene are KGHSH and LQKENI.

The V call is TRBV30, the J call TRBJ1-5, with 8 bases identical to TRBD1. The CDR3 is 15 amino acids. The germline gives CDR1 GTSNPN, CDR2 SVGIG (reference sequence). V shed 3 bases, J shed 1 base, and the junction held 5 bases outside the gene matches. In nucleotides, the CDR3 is TGTGCCTGGAGGGTACAGGGGGGGAGCAATCAGCCCCAGCATTTT. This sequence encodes CAWRVQGGSNQPQHF.